This passage covers 21 T cell receptor beta chains from one sample sequenced in a study of cytomegalovirus exposure and HLA in healthy donors (dated by TCRdb to the late 2010s). Library generation was performed with the immunoSEQ multiplex PCR assay. A mixture of 60 forward primers for TCR Vbeta segments and 13 reverse primers for TCR Jbeta segments was used in the multiplex PCR. Here the immuneACCESS table is served through TCRdb, limited to in-frame sequences with V and J called. Missing clones are a known gap in these copies; in checked studies unresolved V genes cover under half, and the rest lacks a known reason. The sample contains 90,000 to 150,000 clones, over 65% of them found a single time. Together, the top ten hold about 2.5% of the sample. Sample: PBMCs. Every receptor here comes from a female donor in good health and CMV-seronegative.

The J gene is TRBJ2-5, the V gene TRBV7-6, with D perhaps TRBD2 (5 bases). The CDR3 extends over 12 amino acids. Germline assignment: CDR1 SGHVS and CDR2 FNYEAQ. V lost 1 base and J lost 7, with 7 bases in between. This CDR3 is CASSLGTGTQYF. The CDR3, as DNA: TGTGCCAGCAGCTTAGGGACTGGGACCCAGTACTTC.

This clone was seen a few times. The V gene is TRBV7-9, the J gene TRBJ2-7; TRBD2 might be the D (6 bases). This CDR3 spans 13 amino acids. The V end was cut by 0 bases, the J end by 7 bases, with 10 bases between. CDR1 and CDR2 from the germline V gene are SEHNR and FQNEAQ (reference sequence). Here the CDR3 reads CASSLASGGEQYF. DNA for the CDR3: TGTGCCAGCAGCTTAGCTAGCGGTGGTGAGCAGTACTTC.

This clone was seen only once. The V and J genes are TRBV2 and TRBJ1-2; tentative D call: TRBD1 (6 bases). Germline lookup yields CDR1 SNHLY and CDR2 FYNNEI. This CDR3 has 16 residues. V gave up 2 bases and J gave up 8 bases, with 21 bases separating them. The CDR3 is CASSESGSGGLLGYTF. For the CDR3, the DNA is TGTGCCAGCAGTGAAAGCGGATCGGGGGGCCTTTTGGGCTACACCTTC. The whole variable domain, remainder taken from reference TRBV2 and TRBJ1-2, is EPEVTQTPSHQVTQMGQEVILRCVPISNHLYFYWYRQILGQKVEFLVSFYNNEISEKSEIFDDQFSVERPDGSNFTLKIRSTKLEDSAMYFCASSESGSGGLLGYTFGSGTRLTVV.

This clone was found once. This chain connects TRBV6-4 to TRBJ1-5; 10 nucleotides match TRBD1. Germline V gives CDR1 MRHNA, CDR2 SNTAGT. After removal of 9 bases from V and 3 bases from J, the junction contained 11 bases not matched to a gene. The CDR3 is made up of 16 amino acids. The CDR3 loop is CASTTGTGDHNQPQHF. CDR3 sequence (DNA): TGTGCCAGTACGACCGGGACAGGGGACCACAATCAGCCCCAGCATTTT.

DNA of the CDR3: TGTGCCAGCTCACCCGATACAGGGGTATTGAATTCACCCCTCCACTTT. Protein sequence: CASSPDTGVLNSPLHF. The rearrangement links TRBV18 to TRBJ1-6, with 7 bases lining up with TRBD1. With V trimmed by 3 bases and J by 7 bases, 9 bases remained unmatched. The CDR3 loop spans 16 amino acids. Germline CDR1 and CDR2: KGHSH and LQKENI.

The chain recombines TRBV5-6 with TRBJ1-5; 7 nucleotides align to TRBD1. This CDR3 has 16 amino acids. Germline V gene lookup returns CDR1 SGHDT and CDR2 YYEEEE. V shed 3 bases and J 2 bases; nucleotides not matched to a gene: 8. In nucleotides, the CDR3 is TGTGCCAGCAGCTGGAAGGGACAGAGCGGCAATCAGCCCCAGCATTTT. Translated, it gives CASSWKGQSGNQPQHF.

This sequence joins TRBV4-2 and TRBJ1-4; 7 nucleotides match TRBD1. This CDR3 has 16 amino acids. CDR1 is LGHNA, CDR2 YNFKEQ, per germline. J was trimmed by 5 bases and V by 0 bases; bases with no gene match: 6. The CDR3 region has the DNA TGTGCCAGCAGCCAAGAAACCGGGACAGTGAATGAAAAACTGTTTTTT. Protein: CASSQETGTVNEKLFF.

The chain carries TRBV2 and TRBJ1-6, with 12 bases matching TRBD1. This CDR3 has 20 amino acids. CDR1 and CDR2 from the germline V gene are SNHLY and FYNNEI. The V gene end was trimmed by 7 bases and the J gene end by 0 bases; junction bases not matched to a gene: 13. The CDR3 spells CASIPPPGQGASSYNSPLHF. The CDR3 coding sequence is TGTGCCAGCATTCCCCCTCCGGGACAGGGGGCGAGCTCCTATAATTCACCCCTCCACTTT.

The J gene is TRBJ2-7, the V gene TRBV7-9; the D gene is possibly TRBD1 (5 bases). The CDR3 loop spans 13 amino acids. Germline V lookup: CDR1 SEHNR, CDR2 FQNEAQ (reference sequence). The V and J ends lost 7 bases and 0 bases respectively, with 10 bases between them. The CDR3 is CASIQETSYEQYF. The DNA for the CDR3 is TGTGCCAGCATACAGGAGACCTCCTACGAGCAGTACTTC.

The chain has TRBV5-1 and TRBJ2-7, with D possibly matching TRBD2 (5 bases). V was clipped by 7 bases and J by 3 bases, with 20 bases between them. This CDR3 has 15 residues. Germline V CDR1 and CDR2: SGHRS, YFSETQ. The CDR3 region has the DNA TGCGCCAGCCATAGTCCCCCCGGGGAAGGCTACGAGCAGTACTTC. It encodes CASHSPPGEGYEQYF. Full variable domain (rest looked up from reference TRBV5-1 and TRBJ2-7): KAGVTQTPRYLIKTRGQQVTLSCSPISGHRSVSWYQQTPGQGLQFLFEYFSETQRNKGNFPGRFSGRQFSNSRSEMNVSTLELGDSALYLCASHSPPGEGYEQYFGPGTRLTVT.

The V gene is TRBV19, the J gene TRBJ1-1; D is possibly TRBD1 (5 bases). This CDR3 contains 14 residues. Germline CDR1 LNHDA, CDR2 SQIVND (reference sequence). Trimming left V 7 bases short and J 6 bases short, with 18 bases between. In nucleotides, the CDR3 is TGTGCCAGTATCTGGCGGGCGGGGGGAGCTGAAGCTTTCTTT. Translating gives CASIWRAGGAEAFF.

The CDR3 reads CAWSVSGGANYGYTF. CDR3 nucleotide sequence: TGTGCCTGGAGTGTCAGCGGGGGCGCGAACTATGGCTACACCTTC. The rearrangement uses TRBV30 and TRBJ1-2; possible D gene TRBD1, 6 bases. The germline CDR1 and CDR2 sequences are GTSNPN and SVGIG (reference sequence). Trimming pared 0 bases from V and 2 bases from J, leaving 13 bases between. The CDR3 has 15 residues.

The genes are TRBV25-1 and TRBJ2-5; TRBD2 aligns across 10 bases. Unmatched junction bases numbered 4, after V lost 4 bases and J lost 2 bases. The CDR3 spans 15 residues. Germline V gene sequence: CDR1 MGHDK, CDR2 SYGVNS. The CDR3 spells CASSVIAGGQETQYF. In nucleotides, the CDR3 is TGTGCCAGCAGTGTTATAGCGGGGGGTCAAGAGACCCAGTACTTC.

This chain joins TRBV27 and TRBJ2-7, with D perhaps matching TRBD2 (6 bases). Germline CDR1 is MNHEY and CDR2 is SMNVEV (reference sequence). The V gene lost 3 bases and the J gene lost 1 base, with 10 bases spanning the gap. This CDR3 is built from 14 residues. The CDR3 protein is CASSFGGGSYEQYF. In nucleotides, the CDR3 is TGTGCCAGCAGTTTCGGTGGGGGGTCCTACGAGCAGTACTTC.

This clone was counted once. This chain joins TRBV4-1 and TRBJ1-4, with 10 nucleotides matching TRBD1. With V trimmed by 3 bases and J by 2 bases, 6 bases remained unmatched. This CDR3 spans 17 amino acids. Germline V gene lookup returns CDR1 MGHRA and CDR2 YSYEKL. CDR3 nucleotides: TGCGCCAGCAGCCAGACCGGGACAGGGGCTACTAATGAAAAACTGTTTTTT. Its protein is CASSQTGTGATNEKLFF.

V gene TRBV25-1 combines with J gene TRBJ2-6, with 8 bases matching TRBD1. The CDR3 is 18 residues long. The J segment lost 0 bases and the V segment lost 0 bases, leaving 4 bases of the junction unmatched. Germline CDR1 MGHDK, CDR2 SYGVNS. As DNA, the CDR3 is TGTGCCAGCAGTGAATATGGACAGGGATACTCTGGGGCCAACGTCCTGACTTTC. It codes for CASSEYGQGYSGANVLTF.

The V and J genes are TRBV19 and TRBJ2-2, with TRBD1 matching over 8 bases. CDR3 size: 17 residues. J was trimmed by 2 bases and V by 1 base; bases with no gene match: 6. Germline-derived CDR1 and CDR2 are LNHDA and SQIVND (reference sequence). CDR3 sequence: CASSIGGTGVNTGELFF. CDR3 DNA: TGTGCCAGTAGTATAGGAGGGACAGGAGTTAACACCGGGGAGCTGTTTTTT.

The chain uses TRBV5-1 and TRBJ1-1; D not certain. Per germline, CDR1 SGHRS and CDR2 YFSETQ. The CDR3 has 16 residues. Trimming removed 3 bases at V and 2 bases at J, with 17 bases between. CDR3: CASSSHMQDTNTEAFF. The CDR3 bases are TGCGCCAGCAGCTCACACATGCAGGATACCAACACTGAAGCTTTCTTT.

The genes are TRBV6-5 and TRBJ1-1, with D perhaps TRBD1 (5 bases). In germline, CDR1 is MNHEY, CDR2 SVGAGI. V lost 6 bases and J 8 bases, leaving 16 bases between the germline ends. CDR3 length: 13 residues. CDR3 loop: CASSPAGIGEAFF. The CDR3 nucleotides read TGTGCCAGCAGCCCTGCAGGGATTGGGGAAGCTTTCTTT.

The chain carries TRBV7-2 and TRBJ2-7; possible D gene TRBD2, 5 bases. Trimming took off 5 bases at V and 2 bases at J, with 13 bases between the two ends. Per germline, CDR1 SGHTA and CDR2 FQGNSA. There are 14 residues in the CDR3. The CDR3 spells CASSEEGSTYEQYF. DNA of the CDR3: TGTGCCAGCAGCGAAGAGGGCAGCACCTACGAGCAGTACTTC.

In this sample, this clone turned up once. V usage is TRBV4-1 and J usage is TRBJ2-2; maybe TRBD2 (5 bases). Trimming stripped 0 bases from V and 5 bases from J, with 13 bases between. This CDR3 is built from 16 residues. Germline V gives CDR1 MGHRA, CDR2 YSYEKL. The CDR3 spells CASSQDPGTVTGELFF. Here the CDR3 DNA reads TGCGCCAGCAGCCAAGACCCGGGAACGGTGACCGGGGAGCTGTTTTTT.